These 14 T cell receptor beta chains share one sample of origin, sequenced in a study of OX40 agonist ivuxolimab in advanced cancers. Only in-frame clones appear in the TCRdb table, and some are missing; sequencing was by immunoSEQ multiplex PCR. The sample carries 100,000 to 150,000 clones, under 95% recorded once. The source material was CD4+ or CD8+ T cells sorted from blood, sampled in a trial of the OX40 agonist ivuxolimab. The receptor set was obtained from an adult with an advanced solid tumor such as melanoma, head and neck, liver or kidney cancer.

This chain links TRBV19 with TRBJ1-5; no firm D call. This CDR3 region has 16 residues. Germline values: CDR1 LNHDA, CDR2 SQIVND (reference sequence). The V end was cut by 0 bases, the J end by 2 bases, with 11 bases between. In nucleotides, the CDR3 is TGTGCCAGTAGTATAGATCGTGGTAGGGGCAATCAGCCCCAGCATTTT. It yields the protein CASSIDRGRGNQPQHF. Full variable domain (remainder filled in from reference TRBV19 and TRBJ1-5): DGGITQSPKYLFRKEGQNVTLSCEQNLNHDAMYWYRQDPGQGLRLIYYSQIVNDFQKGDIAEGYSVSREKKESFPLTVTSAQKNPTAFYLCASSIDRGRGNQPQHFGDGTRLSIL.

This rearrangement joins TRBV7-2 to TRBJ2-1; TRBD1 aligns across 7 bases. Unmatched junction bases numbered 2, after V lost 1 base and J lost 2 bases. Germline CDR1 is SGHTA and CDR2 is FQGNSA. The CDR3 spans 15 residues. The CDR3 DNA is TGTGCCAGCAGCTTAGGACAGGGACCCTACAATGAGCAGTTCTTC. Translated, it gives CASSLGQGPYNEQFF.

The sample holds one count of this clone. The chain couples TRBV6-1 to TRBJ2-5, with D perhaps assigned TRBD1 or TRBD2 (5 bases each). Germline CDR1 MNHNS, CDR2 SASEGT. V gave up 7 bases and J gave up 1 base, with 10 bases separating them. The CDR3 runs to 13 residues. In DNA, the CDR3 is TGTGCCAGCACAAGGGACGCCCAAGAGACCCAGTACTTC. Translated, it gives CASTRDAQETQYF.

The V and J genes are TRBV7-2 and TRBJ2-5; no firm D call. With 2 bases removed from V and 3 bases from J, the gap between germline ends came to 7 bases. CDR1 and CDR2 (germline): SGHTA, FQGNSA. The CDR3 is 13 residues long. The CDR3 is CASSLTREETQYF. CDR3 bases: TGTGCCAGCAGCTTAACGCGTGAAGAGACCCAGTACTTC.

The chain recombines TRBV6-5 with TRBJ2-1, with 8 bases fitting TRBD1. Germline CDR1 is MNHEY and CDR2 is SVGAGI. V gave up 5 bases and J gave up 10 bases; unmatched junction bases: 7. This CDR3 is 13 amino acids long. The CDR3, as DNA: TGTGCCAGCAGTACTGGACAGGGTAGGGAGCAGTTCTTC. Residues: CASSTGQGREQFF.

This chain uses TRBV11-2 with TRBJ1-3; D is ambiguous. V was trimmed by 5 bases and J by 9 bases, leaving 14 bases between them. The germline V gene has CDR1 SGHAT and CDR2 FQNNGV. The CDR3 runs to 13 residues. The CDR3 DNA reads TGTGCCAGCAGCGCTGCTGGCATCGGCACCATATATTTT. Its protein is CASSAAGIGTIYF.

The rearrangement joins TRBV28 to TRBJ2-5; 9 positions match TRBD1. V lost 5 bases to trimming and J lost 0 bases; unmatched junction nucleotides: 1. The CDR3 loop spans 14 amino acids. CDR1 and CDR2 from the germline V gene are MDHEN and SYDVKM. CDR3 nucleotides: TGTGCCAGCAGTGACAGGGGGTACCAAGAGACCCAGTACTTC. This codes for CASSDRGYQETQYF.

The chain carries TRBV6-5 and TRBJ1-1; maybe TRBD1 (5 bases). Germline CDR1 MNHEY, CDR2 SVGAGI. V lost 2 bases, J lost 5 bases, and 15 bases lay in between. There are 15 residues in the CDR3. CDR3 coding DNA: TGTGCCAGCAGTTACGCGGGCGCAGGGAGGACTGAAGCTTTCTTT. Its translation is CASSYAGAGRTEAFF.

J is TRBJ2-7 and V is TRBV6-1, with 7 positions matching TRBD1. The CDR3 sequence is 12 residues long. Germline V gene data show CDR1 as MNHNS and CDR2 as SASEGT. The junction had 5 bases not matched to a gene; V was cut back by 6 bases and J by 6 bases. The CDR3 loop reads CASSADRFEQYF. The CDR3 coding sequence is TGTGCCAGCAGCGCGGACAGGTTCGAGCAGTACTTC.

The V gene is TRBV6-6, the J gene TRBJ2-7, with 8 bases lining up with TRBD1. Germline-derived CDR1 and CDR2 are MNHNY and SVGAGI (reference sequence). This CDR3 region has 13 residues. After removal of 10 bases from V and 3 bases from J, the junction contained 8 bases not matched to a gene. CDR3 sequence (DNA): TGTGCCACCCCCCGGACAGGGAACTACGAGCAGTACTTC. Protein: CATPRTGNYEQYF.

This clone has only one observation. The chain has TRBV19 and TRBJ2-6; D gene unclear. The CDR3 spans 16 residues. The germline CDR1 and CDR2 sequences are LNHDA and SQIVND (reference sequence). Trimming stripped 4 bases from V and 1 base from J, with 11 bases between. CDR3 sequence reads: CASSTHSASGANVLTF. CDR3 coding DNA: TGTGCCAGTAGTACCCACTCCGCTTCTGGGGCCAACGTCCTGACTTTC.

CDR3 sequence (DNA): TGTGCCAGTAACCCCGGGAGCACCGGGGAGCTGTTTTTT. It specifies CASNPGSTGELFF. The genes are TRBV19 and TRBJ2-2; tentatively, D is TRBD2 (6 bases). The CDR3 consists of 13 residues. Germline V gene lookup returns CDR1 LNHDA and CDR2 SQIVND (reference sequence). Trimming took 7 bases from V and 4 from J, leaving 10 bases between them.

V and J are TRBV27 and TRBJ1-4; D possibly corresponds to TRBD1 (6 bases). Trimming pared 4 bases from V and 12 bases from J, leaving 18 bases between. The length of the CDR3 is 14 residues. CDR1 is MNHEY and CDR2 is SMNVEV in the germline V gene (reference sequence). CDR3 in amino acids: CASSSSPGTRELFF. CDR3 nucleotide sequence: TGTGCCAGCAGTTCATCCCCCGGGACAAGGGAACTGTTTTTT.

CDR3 bases: TGTGCCAGCTCATCAAGACAGGGTATTGGGGAGCTGTTTTTT. It encodes CASSSRQGIGELFF. V and J are TRBV18 and TRBJ2-2; 7 bases are shared with TRBD1. The V segment lost 5 bases and the J segment 8 bases; nucleotides outside the gene matches: 8. Germline loops: CDR1 KGHSH, CDR2 LQKENI. CDR3 size: 14 residues. Filled out from reference TRBV18 and TRBJ2-2, the complete variable domain reads NAGVMQNPRHLVRRRGQEARLRCSPMKGHSHVYWYRQLPEEGLKFMVYLQKENIIDESGMPKERFSAEFPKEGPSILRIQQVVRGDSAAYFCASSSRQGIGELFFGEGSRLTVL.